The 21 T cell receptor beta chains given below trace back to one sample, sequenced in a study of identical twins. TCRdb used MiXCR to reprocess the 5' RACE reads, holding one entry per CDR3 protein. The sample includes hundreds of thousands of distinct CDR3 sequences, less than 25% of them seen just once. These data also featured in a second study, about T cells expressing NK-cell markers.

Sample: PBMCs. The receptors come from a woman aged 18-29 years in good health.

This clonotype has a count of ten or more. The rearrangement joins TRBV12-3 or TRBV12-4 to TRBJ2-1, with D perhaps matching TRBD1 or TRBD2 (5 bases each). V was shortened by 2 bases and J by 6 bases, with 8 bases between the two germline ends. The CDR3 totals 13 residues. The chain's CDR3 is CASSLWGINEQFF. DNA for the CDR3: TGTGCCAGCAGTTTATGGGGGATCAATGAGCAGTTCTTC.

This clonotype has just a few counts. V and J are TRBV6-1 and TRBJ2-7; 12 bases map to TRBD1. V shed 5 bases, J shed 5 bases, and the junction held 4 bases outside the gene matches. CDR1 and CDR2 from the germline V gene are MNHNS and SASEGT. The CDR3 has 14 amino acids. CDR3 loop: CASSMGQGANEQYF. The CDR3 DNA reads TGTGCCAGCAGTATGGGACAGGGGGCCAACGAGCAGTACTTC.

This clonotype was found a few times. The chain has TRBV5-1 and TRBJ2-1; TRBD2 matches at 15 bases. CDR3 length: 19 residues. Losses at the gene ends were 4 bases for V and 5 bases for J; bases not matched to a gene: 13. CDR1 is SGHRS, CDR2 YFSETQ, per germline. For the CDR3, the DNA is TGCGCCAGCAGCGGATGGGGACTAGCGGGAGGCCTCTTTAACAATGAGCAGTTCTTC. Its protein is CASSGWGLAGGLFNNEQFF.

The rearrangement joins TRBV15 to TRBJ2-2; D is uncertain. Germline assignment: CDR1 LNHNV and CDR2 YYDKDF (reference sequence). The CDR3 consists of 15 residues. Trimming shortened V by 0 bases and J by 5 bases, and 10 bases separated the two germline ends. The CDR3 sequence: CATSRDVPETGELFF. CDR3 bases: TGTGCCACCAGCAGAGATGTCCCAGAGACCGGGGAGCTGTTTTTT. Filled out from reference TRBV15 and TRBJ2-2, the complete variable domain reads DAMVIQNPRYQVTQFGKPVTLSCSQTLNHNVMYWYQQKSSQAPKLLFHYYDKDFNNEADTPDNFQSRRPNTSFCFLDIRSPGLGDTAMYLCATSRDVPETGELFFGEGSRLTVL.

This clonotype occurred a few times. The V gene is TRBV7-9, the J gene TRBJ2-5; D possibly corresponds to TRBD2 (6 bases). CDR1 is SEHNR, CDR2 FQNEAQ, per germline (reference sequence). With 5 bases removed from V and 2 bases from J, the gap between germline ends came to 18 bases. The CDR3 length is 16 residues. CDR3 loop: CASSRSGRLEQETQYF. CDR3 DNA sequence: TGTGCCAGCAGCCGTTCGGGACGACTAGAACAAGAGACCCAGTACTTC.

This clonotype was counted ten times or more. This chain links TRBV5-1 with TRBJ2-3; maybe TRBD1 (6 bases). Germline CDR1 reads SGHRS; CDR2 reads YFSETQ. The CDR3 has 15 residues. The germline V and J ends were trimmed by 4 bases and 2 bases, with 14 bases remaining between them. The CDR3 sequence is CASSERTAATDTQYF. CDR3 DNA sequence: TGCGCCAGCAGCGAGAGGACAGCAGCCACAGATACGCAGTATTTT. Together with reference TRBV5-1 and TRBJ2-3, the CDR3 gives the full variable domain: KAGVTQTPRYLIKTRGQQVTLSCSPISGHRSVSWYQQTPGQGLQFLFEYFSETQRNKGNFPGRFSGRQFSNSRSEMNVSTLELGDSALYLCASSERTAATDTQYFGPGTRLTVL.

This clonotype was seen ten or more times. This chain joins TRBV12-3 or TRBV12-4 and TRBJ2-3; TRBD2 aligns across 11 bases. J lost 2 bases, V lost 8 bases, and 6 bases had no gene match. The CDR3 consists of 15 residues. The CDR3 nucleotides are TGTGCCAGCTCCACTAGCGGGAGATTCACAGATACGCAGTATTTT. Translation: CASSTSGRFTDTQYF.

The rearrangement links TRBV20-1 to TRBJ2-1; perhaps TRBD1 as D (6 bases). Germline V lookup: CDR1 DFQATT, CDR2 SNEGSKA (reference sequence). This CDR3 is 19 amino acids long. Between the trimmed V and J ends, which lost 1 base and 0 bases, there was a span of 22 bases. The CDR3 loop is CSARGGRKRITGSYNEQFF. The CDR3 nucleotides read TGCAGTGCTAGAGGGGGGCGGAAAAGAATCACAGGCTCCTACAATGAGCAGTTCTTC.

V usage is TRBV15 and J usage is TRBJ2-1, with a weak D call TRBD2 (6 bases). The length of the CDR3 is 14 residues. CDR1 is LNHNV and CDR2 is YYDKDF in the germline V gene (reference sequence). The V end was cut by 3 bases, the J end by 4 bases, with 10 bases between. CDR3: CATSSEGRYNEQFF. The CDR3 DNA is TGTGCCACCAGCAGCGAGGGGAGGTACAATGAGCAGTTCTTC.

This clonotype was detected a few times. The chain couples TRBV6-2 or TRBV6-3 to TRBJ1-1, with a weak D call TRBD1 (5 bases). Trimming stripped 6 bases from V and 11 bases from J, with 13 bases between. Germline lookup yields CDR1 MNHEY and CDR2 SVGEGT. This CDR3 contains 11 residues. The CDR3 loop reads CASRQDSRAFF. CDR3 coding DNA: TGTGCCAGCAGACAAGACAGCCGTGCTTTCTTT.

Comment on this clonotype: As the CDR3 is not closed by the conserved phenylalanine or tryptophan, this likely results from a read error. The CDR3 here is CSVEDPGQTYEQYS. CDR3 bases: TGCAGCGTTGAAGATCCGGGACAGACCTACGAGCAGTACTCC. The V call is TRBV29-1, the J call TRBJ2-7, with 7 bases fitting TRBD1. The CDR3 is 14 residues long. Losses at the gene ends were 0 bases for V and 2 bases for J; bases not matched to a gene: 4. CDR1 is SQVTM and CDR2 is ANQGSEA in the germline V gene.

A few counts support this clonotype. This sequence joins TRBV30 and TRBJ2-1, with a weak D call TRBD1 (5 bases). The germline V gene has CDR1 GTSNPN and CDR2 SVGIG (reference sequence). The CDR3 has 14 residues. Deletions cut 4 bases from V and 6 bases from J, with 16 bases between. In DNA, the CDR3 is TGTGCCTGGACGTTAGGGGCTATACCCAATGAGCAGTTCTTC. Protein sequence: CAWTLGAIPNEQFF. Looking up the rest from reference TRBV30 and TRBJ2-1 gives the full variable domain: SQTIHQWPATLVQPVGSPLSLECTVEGTSNPNLYWYRQAAGRGLQLLFYSVGIGQISSEVPQNLSASRPQDRQFILSSKKLLLSDSGFYLCAWTLGAIPNEQFFGPGTRLTVL.

The rearrangement links TRBV5-1 to TRBJ1-6; D is ambiguous. This CDR3 region has 17 residues. The germline V and J ends were trimmed by 0 bases and 0 bases, with 10 bases remaining between them. Germline CDR1 reads SGHRS; CDR2 reads YFSETQ. This chain's CDR3 is CASSLEVTSSYNSPLHF. The CDR3 bases are TGCGCCAGCAGCTTGGAGGTCACAAGCTCCTATAATTCACCCCTCCACTTT.

The chain has TRBV28 and TRBJ2-7, with TRBD1 identical over 8 bases. Germline V gene data show CDR1 as MDHEN and CDR2 as SYDVKM. This CDR3 spans 13 amino acids. The V segment lost 7 bases and the J segment 3 bases; nucleotides outside the gene matches: 5. The chain's CDR3 is CASTRTGCYEQYF. The CDR3 region has the DNA TGTGCCAGCACCCGGACAGGGTGCTACGAGCAGTACTTC.

This clonotype was observed a handful of times. V and J are TRBV29-1 and TRBJ2-1; D possibly matches TRBD1 or TRBD2 (6 bases each). CDR1 is SQVTM and CDR2 is ANQGSEA in the germline V gene. The CDR3 covers 15 residues. The V gene lost 0 bases and the J gene lost 7 bases, with 16 bases spanning the gap. The CDR3: CSVEDLGGRGNEQFF. CDR3 in DNA: TGCAGCGTTGAAGATCTTGGGGGGCGAGGGAATGAGCAGTTCTTC.

This clonotype has just a few counts. The chain carries TRBV20-1 and TRBJ1-1, with TRBD1 identical over 8 bases. The CDR3 runs 12 residues. The germline V gene encodes CDR1 DFQATT and CDR2 SNEGSKA (reference sequence). In DNA, the CDR3 is TGCAGACCAGGGGGCGCTGGAACTGAAGCTTTCTTT. Its translation is CRPGGAGTEAFF.

Only a few counts were recorded for this clonotype. The gene calls are TRBV12-5 and TRBJ2-3; 8 bases align to TRBD1. With 2 bases clipped from V and 4 bases from J, the junction kept 11 bases outside the gene matches. The CDR3 is made up of 17 amino acids. Germline loops: CDR1 LGHNT, CDR2 FRNRAP. The CDR3, as DNA: TGTGCTAGTGGTTTGCCAATGGCAGGGGGCGGATCAGATACGCAGTATTTT. Encoded protein: CASGLPMAGGGSDTQYF. The variable domain in full, with the rest retrieved from reference TRBV12-5 and TRBJ2-3, is DARVTQTPRHKVTEMGQEVTMRCQPILGHNTVFWYRQTMMQGLELLAYFRNRAPLDDSGMPKDRFSAEMPDATLATLKIQPSEPRDSAVYFCASGLPMAGGGSDTQYFGPGTRLTVL.

The gene calls are TRBV2 and TRBJ1-1; D remains unclear. V lost 4 bases and J lost 6, with 15 bases in between. The CDR3 sequence is 14 residues long. Germline CDR1 reads SNHLY; CDR2 reads FYNNEI. The CDR3 loop is CASSAWGISSEAFF. CDR3 nucleotide sequence: TGTGCCAGCAGTGCTTGGGGAATTAGCTCTGAAGCTTTCTTT.

The chain recombines TRBV6-5 with TRBJ2-7; the D gene is possibly TRBD1 (6 bases). This CDR3 is built from 15 residues. V lost 1 base to trimming and J lost 2 bases, with 12 bases between them. Germline CDR1 reads MNHEY; CDR2 reads SVGAGI. CDR3 protein: CASSYFRGYPYEQYF. As DNA, the CDR3 is TGTGCCAGCAGTTACTTTAGGGGGTACCCCTACGAGCAGTACTTC.

The chain has TRBV7-2 and TRBJ2-7; D might be TRBD1 or TRBD2, each matching 5 bases. Germline lookup yields CDR1 SGHTA and CDR2 FQGNSA. V lost 3 bases and J 4 bases, leaving 16 bases between the germline ends. The CDR3 sequence is 15 residues long. Written as DNA, the CDR3 is TGTGCCAGCAGCTTTGGTGTGGGGGACGGATACGAGCAGTACTTC. Amino acids: CASSFGVGDGYEQYF.

This clonotype was detected only a few times. This rearrangement joins TRBV3-1 to TRBJ1-2, with D possibly matching TRBD1 (5 bases). V gave up 0 bases and J gave up 4 bases, with 12 bases separating them. Per the germline V gene, CDR1 is LGHDT and CDR2 is YNNKEL (reference sequence). The CDR3 consists of 15 residues. This chain's CDR3 is CASSQEWGGTYGYTF. The CDR3 bases are TGTGCCAGCAGCCAAGAGTGGGGGGGTACCTATGGCTACACCTTC.